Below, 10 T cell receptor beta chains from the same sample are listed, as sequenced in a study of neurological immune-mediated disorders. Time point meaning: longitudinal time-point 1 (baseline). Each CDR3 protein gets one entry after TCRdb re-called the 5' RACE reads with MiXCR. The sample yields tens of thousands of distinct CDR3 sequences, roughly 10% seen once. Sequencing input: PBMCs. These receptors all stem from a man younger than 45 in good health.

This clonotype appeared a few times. The CDR3 sequence is CASSDRVANTEAFF. CDR3 bases: TGTGCCAGCAGTGACAGGGTAGCGAACACTGAAGCTTTCTTT. V gene TRBV27 combines with J gene TRBJ1-1; 7 positions agree with TRBD1. The CDR3 is made up of 14 amino acids. The V gene end was trimmed by 5 bases and the J gene end by 1 base; junction bases not matched to a gene: 4. The V gene's germline CDR1 is MNHEY and CDR2 SMNVEV (reference sequence).

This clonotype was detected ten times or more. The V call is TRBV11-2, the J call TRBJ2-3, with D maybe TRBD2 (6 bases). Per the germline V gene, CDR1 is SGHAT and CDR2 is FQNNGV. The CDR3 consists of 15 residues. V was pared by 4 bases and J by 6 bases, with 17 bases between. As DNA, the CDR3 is TGTGCCAGCAGCTCCAGGCGGGACCCATCTGATACGCAGTATTTT. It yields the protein CASSSRRDPSDTQYF.

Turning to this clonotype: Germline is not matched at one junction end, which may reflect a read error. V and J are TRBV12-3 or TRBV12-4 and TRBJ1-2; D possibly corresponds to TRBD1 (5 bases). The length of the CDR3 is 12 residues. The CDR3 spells CARSRDSYGYTF. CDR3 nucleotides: TGTGCCAGAAGCCGCGACAGCTATGGATACACCTTC.

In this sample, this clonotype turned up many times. This CDR3 reads CASSQDRGGETQYF. The CDR3 coding sequence is TGTGCCAGCAGCCAAGACAGGGGGGGAGAGACCCAGTACTTC. V is TRBV3-1 and J is TRBJ2-5; D is tentatively TRBD1 or TRBD2 (7 bases each). The CDR3 loop spans 14 amino acids. The germline gives CDR1 LGHDT, CDR2 YNNKEL (reference sequence). V was cut by 0 bases and J by 4 bases, with 9 bases left in between.

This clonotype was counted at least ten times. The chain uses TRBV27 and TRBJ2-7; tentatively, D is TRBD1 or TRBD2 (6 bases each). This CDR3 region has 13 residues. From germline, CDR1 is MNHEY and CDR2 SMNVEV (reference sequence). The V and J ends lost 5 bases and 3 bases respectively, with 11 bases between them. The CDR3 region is CASSGGPRYEQYF. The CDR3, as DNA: TGTGCCAGCAGTGGGGGGCCCCGCTACGAGCAGTACTTC.

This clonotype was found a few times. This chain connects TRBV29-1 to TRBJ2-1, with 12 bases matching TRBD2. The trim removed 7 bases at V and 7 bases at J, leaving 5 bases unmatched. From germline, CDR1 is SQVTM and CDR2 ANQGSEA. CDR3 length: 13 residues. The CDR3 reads CSAGLAGLNEQFF. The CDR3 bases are TGCAGCGCCGGACTAGCGGGGTTAAATGAGCAGTTCTTC.

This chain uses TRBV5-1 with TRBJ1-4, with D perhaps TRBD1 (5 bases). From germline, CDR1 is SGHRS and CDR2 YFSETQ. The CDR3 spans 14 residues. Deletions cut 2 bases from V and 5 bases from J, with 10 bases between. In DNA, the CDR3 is TGCGCCAGCAGCTTCGGGACTATGAATGAAAAACTGTTTTTT. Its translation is CASSFGTMNEKLFF.

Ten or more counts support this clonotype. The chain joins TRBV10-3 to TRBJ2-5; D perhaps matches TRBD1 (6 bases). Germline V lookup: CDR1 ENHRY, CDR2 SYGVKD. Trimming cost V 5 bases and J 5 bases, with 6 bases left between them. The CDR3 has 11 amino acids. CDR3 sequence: CAISQGETQYF. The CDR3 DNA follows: TGTGCCATCAGTCAGGGGGAGACCCAGTACTTC.

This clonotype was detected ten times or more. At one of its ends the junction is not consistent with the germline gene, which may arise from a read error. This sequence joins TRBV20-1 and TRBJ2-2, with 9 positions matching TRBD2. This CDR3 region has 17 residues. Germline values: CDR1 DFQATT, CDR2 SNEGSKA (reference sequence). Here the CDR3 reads CSGRSGGGGPNTGELFF. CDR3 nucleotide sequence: TGCAGTGGTAGAAGCGGCGGGGGGGGGCCGAACACCGGGGAGCTGTTTTTT.

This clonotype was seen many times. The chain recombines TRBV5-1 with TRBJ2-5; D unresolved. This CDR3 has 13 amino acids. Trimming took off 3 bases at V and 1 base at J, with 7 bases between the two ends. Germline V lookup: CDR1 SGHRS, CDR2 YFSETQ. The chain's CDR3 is CASSWTLQETQYF. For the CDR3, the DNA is TGCGCCAGCAGCTGGACCCTCCAAGAGACCCAGTACTTC.